This section outlines one T cell receptor beta chain sequence together with its context. The library gave individual cDNA molecules unique molecular identifiers. MiXCR was run by TCRdb on the reads, yielding one entry per CDR3 protein. The sample includes 95,000 to 150,000 distinct CDR3 sequences, roughly 8.5% seen only once; the top ten take roughly 1.3%. The ends were cut back, 4 bases at V and 2 bases at J, with 10 bases in the middle. This CDR3 spans 13 amino acids. Per germline, CDR1 SGHNT and CDR2 YYREEE (reference sequence). This sample is drawn from a study of human T cells and chemical hapten exposure. From whole blood left unfractionated, total RNA was extracted.

The specimen was whole blood. The chain combines TRBV5-4 with TRBJ2-7; D is uncertain. The origin of this receptor is a human donor in good health. Some clones in this sample may be carry-over from other donors' samples. Here the CDR3 reads CASSQFFTYEQYF. The CDR3 bases are TGTGCCAGCAGCCAATTTTTTACCTACGAGCAGTACTTC.